These 21 T cell receptor beta chains share one sample of origin, sequenced in a study of human T cells and chemical hapten exposure. Time point defined: patch test 2, 6 weeks after DPC sensitization. As for treatment: therapeutic diphenylcyclopropenone sensitization with weekly scalp DPC. Using its own MiXCR run on the RACE reads, TCRdb lists one record per CDR3 protein. Among some 82,000 distinct CDR3 sequences listed, 6.5% to 8.5% were seen once. The sample in question was whole blood, obtained in connection with sensitization to the hapten diphenylcyclopropenone (DPC). The receptors shown here come from a young woman with alopecia areata. Some clones in this sample may be carry-over from other donors' samples.

This chain connects TRBV29-1 to TRBJ2-1; D remains unclear. The CDR3 runs 13 residues. CDR1 SQVTM and CDR2 ANQGSEA come from the germline V gene. V gave up 4 bases and J gave up 2 bases, with 9 bases separating them. CDR3 sequence (DNA): TGCAGCGTTGTGACGGCTACCTACAATGAGCAGTTCTTC. This sequence encodes CSVVTATYNEQFF.

A remark on this clonotype: Given a much more abundant clone one base away, this may be a read error. The gene calls are TRBV3-1 and TRBJ2-1, with a possible D match to TRBD1 (5 bases). V lost 3 bases to trimming and J lost 6 bases, with 9 bases between them. CDR3 length equals 13 residues. Germline CDR1 LGHDT, CDR2 YNNKEL (reference sequence). The CDR3 is CASSQQTGNEQFF. DNA of the CDR3: TGTGCCAGCAGCCAGCAAACAGGCAATGAGCAGTTCTTC.

This clonotype was observed a handful of times. The chain joins TRBV5-1 to TRBJ2-2; the D is unclear. This CDR3 spans 14 amino acids. V gave up 1 base and J gave up 1 base, with 5 bases separating them. Looked up from germline, CDR1 is SGHRS and CDR2 is YFSETQ. The chain's CDR3 is CASSLYQNTGELFF. The CDR3 DNA sequence: TGCGCCAGCAGCTTGTATCAGAACACCGGGGAGCTGTTTTTT.

Many counts were recorded for this clonotype. The chain couples TRBV7-9 to TRBJ1-1; D uncertain. Germline V gene data show CDR1 as SEHNR and CDR2 as FQNEAQ (reference sequence). Trimming removed 8 bases at V and 2 bases at J, with 15 bases between. The CDR3 contains 14 residues. The CDR3 region is CASRINTGNTEAFF. Written as DNA, the CDR3 is TGTGCCAGCCGGATAAACACGGGAAACACTGAAGCTTTCTTT.

In its sample, this clonotype was seen many times. The gene calls are TRBV20-1 and TRBJ1-3; unclear D gene. The V gene's germline CDR1 is DFQATT and CDR2 SNEGSKA (reference sequence). CDR3 length: 15 residues. V lost 0 bases to trimming and J lost 1 base, with 10 bases between them. The DNA of the CDR3 is TGCAGTGCTAGAGATGGGTCGTGGTCTGGAAACACCATATATTTT. Its translation: CSARDGSWSGNTIYF.

This clonotype was recorded at least ten times. V is TRBV7-9 and J is TRBJ1-1; TRBD1 agrees at 8 bases. Germline loops: CDR1 SEHNR, CDR2 FQNEAQ (reference sequence). The CDR3 has 14 residues. The ends lost 5 bases at V and 3 bases at J; junction bases unmatched: 5. The CDR3: CASSPRTGYTEAFF. The CDR3 DNA is TGTGCCAGCAGCCCGAGGACAGGGTACACTGAAGCTTTCTTT. The variable domain in full, with the rest retrieved from reference TRBV7-9 and TRBJ1-1, is DTGVSQNPRHKITKRGQNVTFRCDPISEHNRLYWYRQTLGQGPEFLTYFQNEAQLEKSRLLSDRFSAERPKGSFSTLEIQRTEQGDSAMYLCASSPRTGYTEAFFGQGTRLTVV.

This clonotype was picked up many times. J is TRBJ1-1 and V is TRBV3-1, with D hard to call. Germline V lookup: CDR1 LGHDT, CDR2 YNNKEL (reference sequence). There are 14 residues in the CDR3. V lost 4 bases to trimming and J lost 4 bases, with 13 bases between them. The CDR3 bases are TGTGCCAGCAGCCCCCTCGAGGGCGCCACTGAAGCTTTCTTT. It translates to CASSPLEGATEAFF.

This clonotype came up many times. CDR3 region: CASSSGRGWDSPLHF. The CDR3 nucleotides are TGTGCCAGCAGTTCCGGCAGGGGTTGGGATTCACCCCTCCACTTT. This chain uses TRBV6-5 with TRBJ1-6; tentatively, D is TRBD1 (6 bases). The CDR3 length is 15 residues. From germline, CDR1 is MNHEY and CDR2 SVGAGI. With 4 bases removed from V and 8 bases from J, the gap between germline ends came to 15 bases.

This clonotype was seen many times. This chain connects TRBV11-1 to TRBJ1-1, with D perhaps matching TRBD1 (6 bases). The V gene lost 4 bases and the J gene lost 1 base, with 7 bases spanning the gap. The CDR3 extends over 13 amino acids. Germline V gene lookup returns CDR1 SGHAT and CDR2 FQDESV (reference sequence). The CDR3 DNA is TGTGCCAGCAGCTGGACAGAGAACACTGAAGCTTTCTTT. This encodes CASSWTENTEAFF.

This clonotype has at least ten counts. This rearrangement joins TRBV7-9 to TRBJ2-3; D is perhaps TRBD1 (5 bases). Trimming took off 1 base at V and 5 bases at J, with 10 bases between the two ends. The CDR3 runs 14 residues. Germline V gene lookup returns CDR1 SEHNR and CDR2 FQNEAQ (reference sequence). CDR3 sequence reads: CASSLDGRGDTQYF. In DNA, the CDR3 is TGTGCCAGCAGCTTAGATGGTAGGGGAGATACGCAGTATTTT.

In this sample, this clonotype turned up many times. The chain couples TRBV20-1 to TRBJ2-3; 10 bases match TRBD2. J lost 4 bases, V lost 3 bases, and 10 bases had no gene match. Germline CDR1 and CDR2: DFQATT and SNEGSKA (reference sequence). This CDR3 region has 16 residues. This CDR3 reads CSARTASGGGPDTQYF. Written as DNA, the CDR3 is TGCAGTGCTAGGACGGCTAGCGGGGGTGGGCCAGATACGCAGTATTTT.

At least ten counts were recorded for this clonotype. This chain links TRBV7-2 with TRBJ1-3, with TRBD1 matching 9 bases. The CDR3 has 15 amino acids. V was clipped by 5 bases and J by 2 bases; unmatched bases: 4. Germline V gene sequence: CDR1 SGHTA, CDR2 FQGNSA. The CDR3 protein is CASSRQGGTGNTIYF. The CDR3 DNA sequence: TGTGCCAGCAGCCGACAGGGGGGAACTGGAAACACCATATATTTT.

This chain joins TRBV9 and TRBJ1-6; 7 nucleotides agree with TRBD1. Germline assignment: CDR1 SGDLS and CDR2 YYNGEE. V was pared by 3 bases and J by 7 bases, with 7 bases of the junction left unmatched. This CDR3 has 15 residues. The CDR3 reads CASSASPGQNSPLHF. In DNA form, the CDR3 reads TGTGCCAGCAGCGCCTCCCCGGGACAGAATTCACCCCTCCACTTT.

This clonotype has at least ten counts. The chain recombines TRBV12-3 or TRBV12-4 with TRBJ2-3, with TRBD1 identical over 11 bases. Losses at the gene ends were 6 bases for V and 8 bases for J; bases not matched to a gene: 7. The CDR3 has 14 amino acids. The CDR3 nucleotides read TGTGCCAGCAGCCCCGGGACAGGGGGTGGTACGCAGTATTTT. Encoded protein: CASSPGTGGGTQYF.

This clonotype showed up many times. The chain uses TRBV27 and TRBJ1-1, with D possibly TRBD1 on 6 matching bases. The CDR3 covers 14 residues. V was shortened by 6 bases and J by 1 base, with 12 bases between the two germline ends. Germline loops: CDR1 MNHEY, CDR2 SMNVEV (reference sequence). The DNA of the CDR3 is TGTGCCAGCAGACCACAGGGAGCGAACACTGAAGCTTTCTTT. It encodes CASRPQGANTEAFF.

Many counts were recorded for this clonotype. The CDR3 coding sequence is TGTGCCAGCAGCCAATCTGATAACTATGGCTACACCTTC. Protein sequence: CASSQSDNYGYTF. The V and J genes are TRBV3-1 and TRBJ1-2; D gene uncertain. Trimming cost V 2 bases and J 1 base, with 5 bases left between them. From germline, CDR1 is LGHDT and CDR2 YNNKEL (reference sequence). This CDR3 is built from 13 residues.

The chain links TRBV5-1 to TRBJ2-7, with TRBD2 matching over 15 bases. The CDR3 contains 19 residues. Germline CDR1 is SGHRS and CDR2 is YFSETQ. V shed 2 bases, J shed 2 bases, and the junction held 11 bases outside the gene matches. The CDR3 region has the DNA TGCGCCAGCAGCTTCTGGACTAGCGGGGGGGCCTCGATAACCTACGAGCAGTACTTC. Residues: CASSFWTSGGASITYEQYF.

A note on this clonotype: It may be a read error: a sequence one base away is much more abundant. The genes are TRBV7-9 and TRBJ1-1, with a possible D match to TRBD1 (5 bases). The V end was cut by 5 bases, the J end by 7 bases, with 14 bases between. The CDR3 loop spans 13 amino acids. Germline CDR1 and CDR2: SEHNR and FQNEAQ (reference sequence). The CDR3 nucleotides are TGTGCCAGCAGCAACTGTGACAGAAGTGAAGCTTTCTTT. Translated: CASSNCDRSEAFF.

This clonotype was seen many times. J is TRBJ2-1 and V is TRBV11-2; a possible D gene is TRBD1 (6 bases). This CDR3 comprises 15 residues. Trimming removed 5 bases at V and 5 bases at J, with 16 bases between. Germline CDR1 SGHAT, CDR2 FQNNGV. Written as DNA, the CDR3 is TGTGCCAGCAGCCAAATTGGGACATTGAACAATGAGCAGTTCTTC. This codes for CASSQIGTLNNEQFF.

This clonotype occurred many times. The chain combines TRBV20-1 with TRBJ1-1; tentatively, D is TRBD1 (5 bases). CDR1 DFQATT and CDR2 SNEGSKA come from the germline V gene (reference sequence). This CDR3 is 14 amino acids long. The V end lost 6 bases, the J end lost 1 base, and 15 bases lay between the germline ends. CDR3 loop: CSAYPGLPNTEAFF. The DNA for the CDR3 is TGCAGTGCCTACCCGGGACTCCCGAACACTGAAGCTTTCTTT.

This clonotype was picked up a small number of times. The CDR3: CASRGLGDSNQPQHF. In DNA, the CDR3 is TGTGCCAGCAGAGGTCTCGGGGATAGCAATCAGCCCCAGCATTTT. The chain recombines TRBV2 with TRBJ1-5, with D unresolved. Between the trimmed V and J ends, which lost 6 bases and 0 bases, there was a span of 12 bases. The germline V gene has CDR1 SNHLY and CDR2 FYNNEI. This CDR3 comprises 15 residues.